The clone carrying this T cell receptor beta chain was picked up one time. Trimming removed 4 bases at V and 5 bases at J, with 14 bases between. This CDR3 is built from 14 residues. In germline, CDR1 is DFQATT, CDR2 SNEGSKA (reference sequence). The data belong to a study of spatial heterogeneity in lung cancer. Described time point: sample taken at primary tumor resection. The donors, fewer than 95 patients with untreated early-stage non-small cell lung cancer, provided the samples. From tumor, nontumor lung or frozen PBMC, whole RNA was taken unsorted for sequencing. Carried by each TCR cDNA molecule was a unique molecular identifier. In TCRdb, the 5' RACE reads were re-called with MiXCR into one record per CDR3 protein. The table shows tens of thousands of distinct CDR3 sequences, with roughly 15% occurring only once.

The starting material was PBMCs, obtained at surgery. This receptor was taken from a male donor with early-stage non-small cell lung cancer. The chain is built from TRBV20-1 and TRBJ1-4; D remains unclear. The CDR3 bases are TGCAGTGCTATCCATTTGGACGGAAATGAAAAACTGTTTTTT. Its protein product is CSAIHLDGNEKLFF.